This T cell receptor (beta chain) is from a study of response to subunit inactivated influenza vaccine. TCRdb re-called the RT-PCR reads with MiXCR, one entry per CDR3 protein. The sample consists of 800,000 or so distinct CDR3 sequences, 21% of them appearing once. This CDR3 is built from 16 residues. Germline-derived CDR1 and CDR2 are ENHRY and SYGVKD. Trimming stripped 3 bases from V and 4 bases from J, with 19 bases between. The gene calls are TRBV10-3 and TRBJ2-7; tentative D call: TRBD1 (5 bases). The TCR originated in a man aged 50 or older who received an inactivated influenza vaccine. Sequencing used PBMCs from blood, obtained less than 6 days after vaccination. The CDR3 DNA sequence: TGTGCCATCAGTGACAAGGGGCACCGCCAAGGTTACGAGCAGTACTTC. This codes for CAISDKGHRQGYEQYF.